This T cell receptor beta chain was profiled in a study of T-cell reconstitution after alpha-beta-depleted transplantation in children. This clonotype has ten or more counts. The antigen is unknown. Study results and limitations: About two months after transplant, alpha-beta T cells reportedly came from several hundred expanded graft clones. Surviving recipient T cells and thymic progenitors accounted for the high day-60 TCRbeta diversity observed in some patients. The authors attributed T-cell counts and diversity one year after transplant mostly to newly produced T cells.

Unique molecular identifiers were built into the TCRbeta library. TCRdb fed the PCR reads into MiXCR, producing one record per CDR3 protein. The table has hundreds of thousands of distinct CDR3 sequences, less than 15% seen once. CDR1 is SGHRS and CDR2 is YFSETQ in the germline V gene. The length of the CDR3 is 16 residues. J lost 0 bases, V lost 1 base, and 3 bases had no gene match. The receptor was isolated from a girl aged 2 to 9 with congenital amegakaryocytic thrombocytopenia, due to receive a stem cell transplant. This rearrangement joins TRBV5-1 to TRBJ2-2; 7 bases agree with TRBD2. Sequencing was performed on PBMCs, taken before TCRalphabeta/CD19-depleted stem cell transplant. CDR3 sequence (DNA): TGCGCCAGCAGCTTGACCGGGACTACGAACACCGGGGAGCTGTTTTTT. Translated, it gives CASSLTGTTNTGELFF.